Below, 8 T cell receptor beta chains from the same sample are listed, as sequenced in a study of T cells in Graves' hyperthyroidism and ophthalmopathy. Amplified regions were TCR beta CDR3 sequences from RNA transcripts. A set of HTBI primers served as the primers for a first-round RT-PCR of the TCR CDR3. TCRdb re-called the multiplex PCR reads through MiXCR, storing one row per CDR3 protein. The table lists hundreds of thousands of distinct CDR3 sequences, 11% to 15% of them singletons, with approximately 5.7% in the top ten. Sequences were obtained from blood. Every receptor here comes from a woman under 40 with Graves' hyperthyroidism that later progressed to Graves' ophthalmopathy.

This clonotype was seen repeatedly, ten times or more. The chain combines TRBV13 with TRBJ2-2; 9 bases are shared with TRBD2. The trim removed 2 bases at V and 6 bases at J, leaving 1 base unmatched. The V gene's germline CDR1 is PRHDT and CDR2 FYEKMQ (reference sequence). The CDR3 is made up of 14 amino acids. The CDR3 protein is CASSLIAGAGELFF. The CDR3 coding sequence is TGTGCCAGCAGCTTAATAGCGGGAGCCGGGGAGCTGTTTTTT.

This clonotype was detected only a few times. The chain links TRBV20-1 to TRBJ2-2, with D uncertain. The ends were cut back, 0 bases at V and 6 bases at J, with 11 bases in the middle. Germline V gene sequence: CDR1 DFQATT, CDR2 SNEGSKA (reference sequence). This CDR3 region has 14 residues. The CDR3 region is CSARDQAGAGELFF. Here the CDR3 DNA reads TGCAGTGCTAGAGATCAAGCTGGGGCCGGGGAGCTGTTTTTT.

The J gene is TRBJ1-6, the V gene TRBV6-1; a possible D gene is TRBD1 (5 bases). This CDR3 contains 12 residues. The V gene lost 10 bases and the J gene lost 12 bases, with 16 bases spanning the gap. Germline CDR1 and CDR2: MNHNS and SASEGT. CDR3 residues: CATLGGFGPLHF. CDR3 DNA sequence: TGTGCCACCCTGGGGGGTTTCGGACCCCTCCACTTT.

The chain is built from TRBV18 and TRBJ2-1; possible D gene TRBD1, 6 bases. Germline loops: CDR1 KGHSH, CDR2 LQKENI. The CDR3 runs to 13 residues. The CDR3 nucleotides read TGTGCGGGGGCGGAGGTCTCCTACAATGAGCAGTTCTTC. It translates to CAGAEVSYNEQFF. Complete variable domain (other parts from reference TRBV18 and TRBJ2-1): NAGVMQNPRHLVRRRGQEARLRCSPMKGHSHVYWYRQLPEEGLKFMVYLQKENIIDESGMPKERFSAEFPKEGPSILRIQQVVRGDSAAYFCAGAEVSYNEQFFGPGTRLTVL.

The rearrangement links TRBV28 to TRBJ2-4; unclear D gene. The CDR3 is 11 residues long. V shed 4 bases and J shed 3 bases, with 1 base lying between them. Germline CDR1 reads MDHEN; CDR2 reads SYDVKM. The CDR3 region has the DNA TGTGCCAGCAGTTACAAAAACATTCAGTACTTC. Protein: CASSYKNIQYF.

The sample holds many counts of this clonotype. The chain recombines TRBV29-1 with TRBJ2-7; a weak D match, TRBD1 (6 bases). There are 12 residues in the CDR3. Germline V lookup: CDR1 SQVTM, CDR2 ANQGSEA. Trimming pared 7 bases from V and 1 base from J, leaving 11 bases between. CDR3 region: CSATGNSYEQYF. Written as DNA, the CDR3 is TGCAGCGCGACAGGCAATTCCTACGAGCAGTACTTC.

This clonotype was found many times. This chain links TRBV11-3 with TRBJ2-5; a possible D gene is TRBD2 (5 bases). Germline lookup yields CDR1 SGHNT and CDR2 YENEEA. The CDR3 extends over 16 amino acids. With 5 bases removed from V and 2 bases from J, the gap between germline ends came to 18 bases. The CDR3 region has the DNA TGTGCCAGCAGCGCCCTATTTCCGGGAACGCAAGAGACCCAGTACTTC. Amino acid sequence: CASSALFPGTQETQYF.

This clonotype turned up a few times. J is TRBJ2-3 and V is TRBV24-1; tentative D call: TRBD2 (5 bases). Per germline, CDR1 KGHDR and CDR2 SFDVKD. The CDR3 consists of 12 residues. The ends were cut back, 9 bases at V and 2 bases at J, with 8 bases in the middle. CDR3 bases: TGTGCCACCGGGAGTTTCACAGATACGCAGTATTTT. Amino acid sequence: CATGSFTDTQYF.